The rows below give T cell receptor beta chains drawn from one sample of a study of blood T cell repertoires in COVID-19. TCRdb's table, derived via immunoSEQ multiplex PCR, lists solely in-frame clones and lacks some. This sample carries about 430,000 clones, more than 80% of them seen once, and the ten largest clones take roughly 1.1%. The material sequenced was PBMCs or T cells enriched from blood (not recorded which). These receptors were obtained from a man between 25 and 39 years old who had recovered from COVID-19. Each CDR3 is given with its conserved first and last residue. A D gene is named only where the DNA matches it firmly. Rows may omit the clone size; those that give it use once, few, many or a size class.

-	-	TRBJ1-5	TRBV4-1	CASSQGRHSNQPQHF	TGCGCCAGCAGCCAAGGCCGACATAGCAATCAGCCCCAGCATTTT
-	TRBD2	TRBJ2-7	TRBV9	CASSPTSGPTYEQYF	TGTGCCAGCAGCCCCACTAGCGGGCCAACCTACGAGCAGTACTTC
-	-	TRBJ2-1	TRBV30	CAWSVRGSPFNEQFF	TGTGCCTGGAGTGTAAGGGGGAGCCCTTTCAATGAGCAGTTCTTC
-	-	TRBJ2-3	TRBV14	CASSQIGTSTDTQYF	TGTGCCAGCAGCCAGATTGGTACTAGCACAGATACGCAGTATTTT
once	-	TRBJ1-4	TRBV5-1	CASSLSQGNEKLFF	TGCGCCAGCAGCTTGTCACAGGGTAATGAAAAACTGTTTTTT
-	TRBD2	TRBJ2-1	TRBV7-9	CASSLKGLVSYNEQFF	TGTGCCAGCAGCTTAAAGGGACTAGTGAGCTACAATGAGCAGTTCTTC
-	TRBD1	TRBJ1-5	TRBV27	CASSAQGANQPQHF	TGTGCCAGCAGTGCTCAGGGGGCCAATCAGCCCCAGCATTTT
few	-	TRBJ2-2	TRBV18	CASSPAGTFNTGELFF	TGTGCCAGCTCACCCGCAGGGACATTTAACACCGGGGAGCTGTTTTTT
few	-	TRBJ1-3	TRBV2	CASIVSGTGNTIYF	TGTGCCAGCATTGTTTCAGGGACTGGAAACACCATATATTTT
-	-	TRBJ2-2	TRBV5-4	CASSWGGGGTGELFF	TGTGCCAGCAGCTGGGGCGGGGGCGGCACCGGGGAGCTGTTTTTT
-	-	TRBJ2-5	TRBV7-7	CASSLLTTQETQYF	TGTGCCAGCAGCTTACTCACAACCCAAGAGACCCAGTACTTC
-	-	TRBJ1-4	TRBV4-2	CASSQGDQGAEKLFF	TGTGCCAGCAGCCAAGGGGATCAGGGCGCTGAAAAACTGTTTTTT
-	-	TRBJ2-3	TRBV5-1	CASSLAFFASGTDTQYF	TGCGCCAGCAGCTTGGCGTTTTTTGCTAGCGGCACAGATACGCAGTATTTT
-	TRBD2	TRBJ2-5	TRBV7-8	CASSLTGTSGPYF	TGTGCCAGCAGCTTGACGGGGACTAGCGGGCCCTACTTC
-	TRBD2	TRBJ2-6	TRBV28	CASRGLGSSGANVLTF	TGTGCCAGCAGGGGACTAGGAAGCTCTGGGGCCAACGTCCTGACTTTC
-	-	TRBJ1-2	TRBV2	CASRRETNYGYTF	TGTGCCAGCAGACGGGAAACTAACTATGGCTACACCTTC
-	-	TRBJ1-2	TRBV6-5	CASSYGRQAYGYTF	TGTGCCAGCAGTTACGGGCGACAGGCCTATGGCTACACCTTC
-	TRBD2	TRBJ2-2	TRBV5-6	CASSTQTSGSTGELFF	TGTGCCAGCAGCACACAGACTAGCGGAAGCACCGGGGAGCTGTTTTTT
-	TRBD1	TRBJ2-5	TRBV6-5	CASSYQGARETQYF	TGTGCCAGCAGTTACCAGGGGGCGCGGGAGACCCAGTACTTC
-	-	TRBJ2-3	TRBV5-1	CASSLEAVEEDTQYF	TGCGCCAGCAGCTTGGAGGCGGTAGAGGAGGATACGCAGTATTTT
-	-	TRBJ1-4	TRBV2	CASSGQTGLDNEKLFF	TGTGCCAGCAGTGGCCAAACAGGGCTGGATAATGAAAAACTGTTTTTT
-	TRBD2	TRBJ2-1	TRBV19	CASTIAGGSSYNEQFF	TGTGCCAGTACCATAGCGGGGGGGAGCTCCTACAATGAGCAGTTCTTC
-	TRBD1	TRBJ1-1	TRBV19	CASQGVRLRGDTEAFF	TGTGCCAGCCAGGGAGTACGGCTCAGGGGGGACACTGAAGCTTTCTTT
-	TRBD2	TRBJ2-1	TRBV18	CASSAGLAGDEQFF	TGTGCCAGCTCAGCGGGACTAGCGGGAGACGAGCAGTTCTTC
-	-	TRBJ1-3	TRBV6-2/TRBV6-3	CASSYSSASGNTIYF	TGTGCCAGCAGTTACTCGAGCGCCTCTGGAAACACCATATATTTT
-	TRBD2	TRBJ2-1	TRBV5-8	CASRLTTSGYNEQFF	TGTGCCAGCAGACTTACGACTAGCGGATACAATGAGCAGTTCTTC
-	TRBD1	TRBJ2-2	TRBV29-1	CSAKQGDTGELFF	TGCAGCGCAAAACAGGGGGACACCGGGGAGCTGTTTTTT
-	-	TRBJ2-7	TRBV5-6	CASSLGGISYEQYF	TGTGCCAGCAGCTTAGGGGGTATCTCCTACGAGCAGTACTTC
-	-	TRBJ1-1	TRBV25-1	CASSEDRPWGAFF	TGTGCCAGCAGTGAAGACAGGCCATGGGGGGCTTTCTTT
once	TRBD2	TRBJ2-7	TRBV5-6	CASSLGLAEYEQYF	TGTGCCAGCAGCTTGGGACTAGCGGAATACGAGCAGTACTTC
-	TRBD2	TRBJ2-3	TRBV28	CASTWGGTSGFPSTDTQYF	TGTGCCAGCACCTGGGGGGGGACTAGCGGTTTCCCTAGCACAGATACGCAGTATTTT
once	-	TRBJ1-1	TRBV5-1	CASSQGTREGTEAFF	TGCGCCAGCAGCCAGGGAACCAGGGAAGGGACTGAAGCTTTCTTT
-	TRBD2	TRBJ2-2	TRBV18	CASSPGLPNTGELFF	TGTGCCAGCTCACCGGGACTACCTAACACCGGGGAGCTGTTTTTT
once	-	TRBJ1-3	TRBV28	CASSFRLSRRAGNTIYF	TGTGCCAGCAGTTTTAGACTTTCAAGGCGCGCTGGAAACACCATATATTTT
once	TRBD1	TRBJ1-3	TRBV30	CAAMTGPGNTIYF	TGTGCCGCAATGACAGGGCCCGGAAACACCATATATTTT
-	-	TRBJ2-6	TRBV19	CASSIEPGTGANVLTF	TGTGCCAGTAGTATAGAACCAGGAACTGGGGCCAACGTCCTGACTTTC
-	-	TRBJ2-7	TRBV18	CASSPLRGAEGEQYF	TGTGCCAGCTCACCACTTCGGGGGGCGGAGGGCGAGCAGTACTTC